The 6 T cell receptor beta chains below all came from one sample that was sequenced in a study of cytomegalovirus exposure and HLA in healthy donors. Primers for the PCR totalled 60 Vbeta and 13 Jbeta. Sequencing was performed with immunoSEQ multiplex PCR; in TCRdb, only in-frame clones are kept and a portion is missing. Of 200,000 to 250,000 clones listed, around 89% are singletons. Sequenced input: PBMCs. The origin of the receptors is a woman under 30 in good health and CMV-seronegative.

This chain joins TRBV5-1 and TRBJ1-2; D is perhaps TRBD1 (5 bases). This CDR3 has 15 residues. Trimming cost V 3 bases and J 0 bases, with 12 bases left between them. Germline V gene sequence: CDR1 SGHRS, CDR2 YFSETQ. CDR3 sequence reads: CASSSDQGTNYGYTF. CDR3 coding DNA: TGCGCCAGCAGCTCAGACCAGGGTACTAACTATGGCTACACCTTC.

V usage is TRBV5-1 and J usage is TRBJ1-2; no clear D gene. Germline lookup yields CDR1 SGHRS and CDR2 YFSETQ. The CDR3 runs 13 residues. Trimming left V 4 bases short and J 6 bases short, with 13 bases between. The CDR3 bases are TGCGCCAGCAGCGCGGAACGCCTGAATGGCTACACCTTC. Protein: CASSAERLNGYTF. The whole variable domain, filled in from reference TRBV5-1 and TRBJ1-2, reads KAGVTQTPRYLIKTRGQQVTLSCSPISGHRSVSWYQQTPGQGLQFLFEYFSETQRNKGNFPGRFSGRQFSNSRSEMNVSTLELGDSALYLCASSAERLNGYTFGSGTRLTVV.

The CDR3 is CSAAEGPAFF. In DNA, the CDR3 is TGCAGCGCGGCGGAGGGGCCGGCTTTCTTT. The chain couples TRBV29-1 to TRBJ1-1; D perhaps matches TRBD1 (5 bases). Looked up from germline, CDR1 is SQVTM and CDR2 is ANQGSEA. The CDR3 consists of 10 residues. V was trimmed by 7 bases and J by 11 bases, leaving 14 bases between them.

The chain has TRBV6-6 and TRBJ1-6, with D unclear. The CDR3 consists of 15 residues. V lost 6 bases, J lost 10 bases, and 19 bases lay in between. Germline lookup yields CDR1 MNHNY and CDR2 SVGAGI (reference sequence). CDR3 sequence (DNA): TGTGCCAGCAGGTCCCCCAGTTCGCAGTCGTCACCCCTCCACTTT. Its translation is CASRSPSSQSSPLHF.

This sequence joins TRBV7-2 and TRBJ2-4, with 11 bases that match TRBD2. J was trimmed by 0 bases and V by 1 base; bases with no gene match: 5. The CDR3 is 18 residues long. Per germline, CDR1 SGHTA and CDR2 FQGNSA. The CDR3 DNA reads TGTGCCAGCAGCTTAGGACTAGCGGGGACTCTAGCCAAAAACATTCAGTACTTC. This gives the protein CASSLGLAGTLAKNIQYF.

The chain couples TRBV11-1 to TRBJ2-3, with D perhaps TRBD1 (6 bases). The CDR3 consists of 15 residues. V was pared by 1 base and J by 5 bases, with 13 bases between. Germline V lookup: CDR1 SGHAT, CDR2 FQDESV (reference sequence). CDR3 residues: CASSLGSGDIDTQYF. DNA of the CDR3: TGTGCCAGCAGCTTAGGGTCAGGGGATATAGATACGCAGTATTTT.